This T cell receptor beta chain is drawn from a study of tumor-infiltrating lymphocytes in primary liver carcinoma. Study overall: Patients of both sexes were 30 to 69 years old. The number of productive TCRbeta reads per sample ranged from roughly 3.65 to 7.5 million and was similar across tissue types. Overall study findings and caveats: Tumor samples exhibited a significantly greater top-250-clone fraction than blood samples (p = 0.039). Relative to tumor region pairs, the tumor-adjacent and tumor-blood pairs showed overlap that was lower.

Between roughly 20 and 33 mg of unsorted bulk tissue served as the source from which RNA and DNA were co-extracted. TCR beta cDNA came from about 450 ng total RNA, primed with a constant-region primer. ARM-PCR, slightly modified, supplied the TCR beta libraries through three nested multiplex PCR rounds. A C-beta reverse primer was combined with TRBV1-TRBV30 forward primers in the first two PCR rounds, and each round had ten to eleven cycles. TCRdb redid the calling of the multiplex PCR reads with MiXCR, one entry per CDR3 protein. The top ten hold 8.1% of the sample, which has over 100,000 distinct CDR3 sequences, nearly 70% seen once. In the case of this clonotype: Its specificity is not known.

In germline, CDR1 is MNHEY, CDR2 SVGEGT. Trimming left V 2 bases short and J 4 bases short, with 15 bases between. The length of the CDR3 is 15 residues. The material sequenced was tumor-adjacent normal liver tissue. The V gene is TRBV6-2 or TRBV6-3, the J gene TRBJ2-7; tentatively, D is TRBD2 (5 bases). The TCR originated in a woman aged 55-69 years with primary liver carcinoma and hepatitis B virus infection. DNA of the CDR3: TGTGCCAGCAGTTACGAAGCGGCTAGCCCATACGAGCAGTACTTC. This gives the protein CASSYEAASPYEQYF.